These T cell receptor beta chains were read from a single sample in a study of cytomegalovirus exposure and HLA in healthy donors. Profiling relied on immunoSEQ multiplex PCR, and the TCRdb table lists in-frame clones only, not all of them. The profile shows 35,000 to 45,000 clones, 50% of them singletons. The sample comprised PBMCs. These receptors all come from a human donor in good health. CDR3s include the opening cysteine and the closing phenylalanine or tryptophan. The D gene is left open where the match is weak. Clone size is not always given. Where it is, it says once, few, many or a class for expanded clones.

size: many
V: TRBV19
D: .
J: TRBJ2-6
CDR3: CASSIGAGVGGANVLTF
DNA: TGTGCCAGTAGTATCGGCGCAGGGGTGGGAGGGGCCAACGTCCTGACTTTC

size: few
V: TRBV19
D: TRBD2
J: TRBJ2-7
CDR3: CASSYRAGLAGRFSYEQYF
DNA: TGTGCCAGTAGTTATAGGGCGGGACTAGCGGGGCGTTTCTCCTACGAGCAGTACTTC

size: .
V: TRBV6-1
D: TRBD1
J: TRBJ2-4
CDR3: CASSESTGAKNIQYF
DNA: TGTGCCAGCAGTGAATCGACAGGGGCGAAAAACATTCAGTACTTC

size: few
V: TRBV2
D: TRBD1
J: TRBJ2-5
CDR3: CASRADTGGGETQYF
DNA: TGTGCCAGCAGAGCAGACACAGGGGGCGGGGAGACCCAGTACTTC

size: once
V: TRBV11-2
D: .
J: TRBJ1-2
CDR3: CASSLGGVNYGYTF
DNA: TGTGCCAGCAGCTTAGGGGGGGTTAACTATGGCTACACCTTC

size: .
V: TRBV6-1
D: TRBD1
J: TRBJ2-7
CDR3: CASSERDRGLYEQYF
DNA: TGTGCCAGCAGTGAGAGGGACAGGGGGCTTTACGAGCAGTACTTC

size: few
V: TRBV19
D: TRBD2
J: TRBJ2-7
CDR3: CASSTGTSGSYEQYF
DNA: TGTGCCAGTAGTACCGGGACTAGCGGATCCTACGAGCAGTACTTC

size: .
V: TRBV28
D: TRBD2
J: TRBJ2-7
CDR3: CASSLGGTSGGIMYF
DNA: TGTGCCAGCAGTTTAGGTGGGACTAGCGGGGGGATTATGTACTTC

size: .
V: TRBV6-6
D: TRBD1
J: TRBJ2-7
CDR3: CASSSLGTGVYEQYF
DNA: TGTGCCAGCAGTTCCCTCGGGACAGGAGTCTACGAGCAGTACTTC

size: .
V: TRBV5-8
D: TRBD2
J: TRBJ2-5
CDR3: CASSYTSGPPQETQYF
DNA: TGTGCCAGCAGCTACACTAGCGGCCCACCTCAAGAGACCCAGTACTTC

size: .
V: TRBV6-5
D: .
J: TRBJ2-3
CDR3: CASRRDGTDTQYF
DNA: TGTGCCAGCAGACGGGATGGGACAGATACGCAGTATTTT

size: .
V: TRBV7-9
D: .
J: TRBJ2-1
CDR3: CASSPTGNGLDNEQFF
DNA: TGTGCCAGCAGCCCCACAGGGAACGGCCTGGACAATGAGCAGTTCTTC

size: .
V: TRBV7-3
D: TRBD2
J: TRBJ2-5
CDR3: CASSPKAGGETQYF
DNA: TGTGCCAGCAGCCCAAAAGCGGGAGGGGAGACCCAGTACTTC

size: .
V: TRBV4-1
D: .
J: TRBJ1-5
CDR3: CASSLGQSSNQPQHF
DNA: TGCGCCAGCAGCCTTGGGCAGTCTAGCAATCAGCCCCAGCATTTT

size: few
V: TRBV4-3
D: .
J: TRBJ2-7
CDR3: CASSQDLMSEQYF
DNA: TGCGCCAGCAGCCAAGATCTGATGAGCGAGCAGTACTTC

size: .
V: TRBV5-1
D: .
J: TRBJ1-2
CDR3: CASSLTDSFWYGYTF
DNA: TGCGCCAGCAGCTTAACAGATAGTTTTTGGTATGGCTACACCTTC

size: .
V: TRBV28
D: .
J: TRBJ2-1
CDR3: CATLQGLSYNEQFF
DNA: TGTGCCACGTTACAGGGTCTCTCCTACAATGAGCAGTTCTTC

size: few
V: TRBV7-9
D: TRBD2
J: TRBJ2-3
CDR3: CASSLLAGETDTQYF
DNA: TGTGCCAGCAGCTTACTAGCGGGAGAAACAGATACGCAGTATTTT

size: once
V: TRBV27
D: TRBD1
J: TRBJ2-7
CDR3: CASKGQGNEQYF
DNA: TGTGCCAGCAAGGGACAGGGGAACGAGCAGTACTTC

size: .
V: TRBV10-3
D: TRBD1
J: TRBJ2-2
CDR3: CAVGTAITGELFF
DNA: TGTGCCGTCGGGACAGCGATCACCGGGGAGCTGTTTTTT

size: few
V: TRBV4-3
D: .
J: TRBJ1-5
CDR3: CASSRHREYQPQHF
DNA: TGCGCCAGCAGCCGACACAGGGAATATCAGCCCCAGCATTTT

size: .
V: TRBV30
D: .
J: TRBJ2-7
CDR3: CAWSSRATFSYEQYF
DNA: TGTGCCTGGTCGTCCAGGGCGACGTTCTCCTACGAGCAGTACTTC

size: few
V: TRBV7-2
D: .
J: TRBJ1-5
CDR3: CASSLHTGGNQPQHF
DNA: TGTGCCAGCAGCTTACACACGGGGGGTAATCAGCCCCAGCATTTT

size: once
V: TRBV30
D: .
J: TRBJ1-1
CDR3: CAWSGGTRAFF
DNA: TGTGCCTGGAGCGGGGGGACGAGGGCTTTCTTT

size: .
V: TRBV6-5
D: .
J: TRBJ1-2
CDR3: CASSYFTGWVYGYTF
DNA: TGTGCCAGCAGTTACTTCACAGGGTGGGTCTATGGCTACACCTTC

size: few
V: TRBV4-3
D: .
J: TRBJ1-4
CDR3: CASSQGGRLFF
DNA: TGCGCCAGCAGCCAAGGGGGCAGACTGTTTTTT

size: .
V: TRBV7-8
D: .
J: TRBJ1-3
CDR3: CASSLVGITGNTIYF
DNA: TGTGCCAGCAGCTTAGTCGGGATTACTGGAAACACCATATATTTT

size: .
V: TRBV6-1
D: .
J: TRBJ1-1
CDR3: CASSEAPRDGAEAFF
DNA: TGTGCCAGCAGTGAAGCGCCCAGGGATGGCGCTGAAGCTTTCTTT

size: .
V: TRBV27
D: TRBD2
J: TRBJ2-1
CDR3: CASSLGAGWRANEQFF
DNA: TGTGCCAGCAGTTTAGGAGCGGGATGGCGGGCCAATGAGCAGTTCTTC

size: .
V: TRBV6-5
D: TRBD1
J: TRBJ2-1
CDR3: CASRDGTGYNEQFF
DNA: TGTGCCAGCAGGGACGGGACAGGGTACAATGAGCAGTTCTTC

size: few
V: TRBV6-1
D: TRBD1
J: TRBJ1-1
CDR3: CASSEPLTGRAFF
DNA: TGTGCCAGCAGTGAACCCCTGACAGGGCGCGCTTTCTTT

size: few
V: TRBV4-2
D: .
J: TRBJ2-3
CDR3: CASSQVGAEGTDTQYF
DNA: TGTGCCAGCAGCCAAGTCGGAGCGGAAGGCACAGATACGCAGTATTTT

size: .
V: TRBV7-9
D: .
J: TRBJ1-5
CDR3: CASIHPQVVSNQPQHF
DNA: TGTGCCAGCATACACCCACAGGTAGTAAGCAATCAGCCCCAGCATTTT

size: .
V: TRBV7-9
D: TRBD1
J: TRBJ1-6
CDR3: CASSSRDSYQNSPLHF
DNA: TGTGCCAGCAGCAGCCGGGACAGCTACCAAAATTCACCCCTCCACTTT

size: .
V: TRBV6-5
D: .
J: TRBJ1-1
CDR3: CASSLQGNTEAFF
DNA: TGTGCCAGCAGCCTACAGGGGAACACTGAAGCTTTCTTT

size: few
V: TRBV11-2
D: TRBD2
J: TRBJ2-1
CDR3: CASSPGSGRVNEQFF
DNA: TGTGCCAGCAGCCCTGGTAGCGGGAGGGTCAATGAGCAGTTCTTC

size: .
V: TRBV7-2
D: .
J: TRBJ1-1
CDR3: CASSSTGSGVPEAFF
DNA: TGTGCCAGCAGCTCGACAGGCTCTGGGGTCCCCGAAGCTTTCTTT

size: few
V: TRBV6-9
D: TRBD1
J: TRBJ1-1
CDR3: CASKSGQGMRTEAFF
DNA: TGTGCCAGCAAATCAGGACAGGGTATGAGAACTGAAGCTTTCTTT

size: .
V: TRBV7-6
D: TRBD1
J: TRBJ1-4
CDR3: CASSIRQGAEKLFF
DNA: TGTGCCAGCAGCATACGACAGGGGGCAGAAAAACTGTTTTTT

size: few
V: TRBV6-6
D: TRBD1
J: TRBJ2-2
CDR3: CASSYGTGATGELFF
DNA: TGTGCCAGCAGTTACGGGACAGGGGCCACCGGGGAGCTGTTTTTT

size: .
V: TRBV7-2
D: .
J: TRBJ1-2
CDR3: CASSRDFGNYGYTF
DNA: TGTGCCAGCAGCCGGGACTTCGGGAACTATGGCTACACCTTC

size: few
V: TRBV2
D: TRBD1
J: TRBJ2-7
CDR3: CASSLPGGYYEQYF
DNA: TGTGCCAGCAGCCTCCCAGGGGGCTATTACGAGCAGTACTTC

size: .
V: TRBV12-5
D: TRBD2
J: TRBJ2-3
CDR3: CASGLAGGLTDTQYF
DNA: TGTGCTAGTGGCTTAGCGGGGGGCCTCACAGATACGCAGTATTTT

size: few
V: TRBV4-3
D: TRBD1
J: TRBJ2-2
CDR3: CASSQDQHRGSAGELFF
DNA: TGCGCCAGCAGCCAAGACCAACACAGGGGATCGGCCGGGGAGCTGTTTTTT